This T cell receptor beta chain was documented in a study of shared clonotypes between healthy human individuals. TCRdb's copy holds only in-frame clones and misses some; the assay was immunoSEQ multiplex PCR. The sample carries 2 million to 2.5 million clones, more than 80% recorded once. There were no recent acute infections or vaccinations among the donors, who were healthy HIV-negative adults. Study-level findings and limits: The represented genetic and exposure-history diversity was limited by the small number of donors.

This clone was picked up a small number of times. Its antigen is unidentified. The CDR3 spans 13 residues. The V gene's germline CDR1 is WSHSY and CDR2 SAAADI. V was trimmed by 5 bases and J by 7 bases, leaving 15 bases between them. The receptor comes from a man in his late teens or twenties in good health. Some clones in this sample may be carry-over from other donors' samples. Sequenced material: naive CD4+ T cells from PBMCs. This sample's subset: CD45RA+ positively selected. The chain links TRBV10-2 to TRBJ2-7, with D perhaps assigned TRBD1 or TRBD2 (5 bases each). In DNA, the CDR3 is TGCGCCAGCAGTTCGGGACCTTGGACGGAGCAGTACTTC. Its protein product is CASSSGPWTEQYF.